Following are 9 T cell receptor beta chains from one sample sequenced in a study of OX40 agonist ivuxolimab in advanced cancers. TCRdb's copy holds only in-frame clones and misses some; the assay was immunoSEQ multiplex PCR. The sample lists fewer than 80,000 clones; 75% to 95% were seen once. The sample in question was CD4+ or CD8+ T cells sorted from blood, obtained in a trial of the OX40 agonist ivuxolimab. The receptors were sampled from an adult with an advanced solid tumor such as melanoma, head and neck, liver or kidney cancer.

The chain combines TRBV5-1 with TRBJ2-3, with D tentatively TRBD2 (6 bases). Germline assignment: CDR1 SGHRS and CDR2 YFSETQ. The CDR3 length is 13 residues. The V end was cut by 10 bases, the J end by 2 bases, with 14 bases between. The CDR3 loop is CACRDSLTDTQYF. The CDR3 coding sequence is TGCGCCTGTCGGGACTCCCTCACAGATACGCAGTATTTT.

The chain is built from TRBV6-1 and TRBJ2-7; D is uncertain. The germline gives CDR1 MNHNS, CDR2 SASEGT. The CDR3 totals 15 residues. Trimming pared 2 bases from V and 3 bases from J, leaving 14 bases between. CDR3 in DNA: TGTGCCAGCAGTGAACAGCCCCTAGGCATCTACGAGCAGTACTTC. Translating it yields CASSEQPLGIYEQYF.

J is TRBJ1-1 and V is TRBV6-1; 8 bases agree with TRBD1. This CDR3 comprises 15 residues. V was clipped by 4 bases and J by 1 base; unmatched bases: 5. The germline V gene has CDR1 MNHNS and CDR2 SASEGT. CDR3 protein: CASSANRGANTEAFF. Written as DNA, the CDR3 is TGTGCCAGCAGTGCTAACAGGGGGGCGAACACTGAAGCTTTCTTT.

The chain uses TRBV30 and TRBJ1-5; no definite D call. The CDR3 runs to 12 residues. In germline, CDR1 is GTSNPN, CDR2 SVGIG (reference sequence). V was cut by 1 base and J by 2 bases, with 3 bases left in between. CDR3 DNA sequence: TGTGCCTGGAGTGAGGGCAATCAGCCCCAGCATTTT. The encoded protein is CAWSEGNQPQHF.

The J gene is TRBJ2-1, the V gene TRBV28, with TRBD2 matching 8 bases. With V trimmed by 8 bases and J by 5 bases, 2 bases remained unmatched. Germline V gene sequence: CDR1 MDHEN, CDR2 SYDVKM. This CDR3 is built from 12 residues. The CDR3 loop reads CASGLAHNEQFF. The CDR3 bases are TGTGCCAGCGGACTAGCTCACAATGAGCAGTTCTTC.

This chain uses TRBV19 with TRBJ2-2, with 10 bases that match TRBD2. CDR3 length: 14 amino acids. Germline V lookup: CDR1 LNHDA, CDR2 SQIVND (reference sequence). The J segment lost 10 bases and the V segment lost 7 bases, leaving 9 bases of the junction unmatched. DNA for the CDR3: TGTGCCAGTACAGGACTAGCGGACACCCCGGAGCTGTTTTTT. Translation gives CASTGLADTPELFF.

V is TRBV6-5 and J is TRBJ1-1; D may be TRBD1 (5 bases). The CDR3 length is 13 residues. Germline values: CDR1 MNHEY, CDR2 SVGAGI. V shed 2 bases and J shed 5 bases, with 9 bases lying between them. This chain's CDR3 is CASSYRGVTEAFF. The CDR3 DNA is TGTGCCAGCAGTTACCGAGGGGTAACTGAAGCTTTCTTT.

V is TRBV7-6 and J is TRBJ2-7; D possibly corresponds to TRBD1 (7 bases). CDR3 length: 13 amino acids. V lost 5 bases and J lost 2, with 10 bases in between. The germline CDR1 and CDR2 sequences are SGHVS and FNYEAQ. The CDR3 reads CASSRGTAYEQYF. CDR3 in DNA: TGTGCCAGCAGCCGCGGGACAGCCTACGAGCAGTACTTC.

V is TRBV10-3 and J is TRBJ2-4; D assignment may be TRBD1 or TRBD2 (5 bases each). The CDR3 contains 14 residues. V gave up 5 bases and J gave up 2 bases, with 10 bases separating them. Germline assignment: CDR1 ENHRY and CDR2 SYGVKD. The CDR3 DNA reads TGTGCCATCAGTCCCGGGACGCCCAAAAACATTCAGTACTTC. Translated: CAISPGTPKNIQYF.